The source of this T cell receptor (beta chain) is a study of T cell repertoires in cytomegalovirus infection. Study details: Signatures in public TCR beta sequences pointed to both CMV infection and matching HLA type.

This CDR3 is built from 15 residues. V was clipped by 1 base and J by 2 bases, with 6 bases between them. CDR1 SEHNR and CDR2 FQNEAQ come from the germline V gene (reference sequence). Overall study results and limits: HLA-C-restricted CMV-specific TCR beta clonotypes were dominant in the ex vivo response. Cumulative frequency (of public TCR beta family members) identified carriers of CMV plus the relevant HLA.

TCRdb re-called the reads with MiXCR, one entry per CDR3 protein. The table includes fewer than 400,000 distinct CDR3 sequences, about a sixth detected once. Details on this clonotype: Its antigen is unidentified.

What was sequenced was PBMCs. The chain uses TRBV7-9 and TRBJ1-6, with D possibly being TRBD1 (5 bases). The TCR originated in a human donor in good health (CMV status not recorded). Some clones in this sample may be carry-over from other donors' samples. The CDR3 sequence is CASSLGDAYNSPLHF. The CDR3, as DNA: TGTGCCAGCAGCTTAGGGGACGCCTATAATTCACCCCTCCACTTT. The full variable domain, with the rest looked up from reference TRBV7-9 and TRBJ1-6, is DTGVSQNPRHKITKRGQNVTFRCDPISEHNRLYWYRQTLGQGPEFLTYFQNEAQLEKSRLLSDRFSAERPKGSFSTLEIQRTEQGDSAMYLCASSLGDAYNSPLHFGNGTRLTVT.